This passage covers 28 T cell receptor beta chains from one sample sequenced in a study of blood T cell repertoires in COVID-19. Assay used: immunoSEQ multiplex PCR; TCRdb lists only in-frame clones, some missing. The data contain 150,000 to 200,000 clones, roughly 86% of them singletons. Sequenced: peripheral blood. The receptors here all came from a man between 65 and 85 years old with acute or convalescent COVID-19.

This clone was observed once. This sequence joins TRBV10-1 and TRBJ1-1; the D is unclear. V was trimmed by 6 bases and J by 7 bases, leaving 9 bases between them. This CDR3 spans 11 amino acids. Germline values: CDR1 WNHNN, CDR2 SYGVQD (reference sequence). CDR3: CASRPRREAFF. The CDR3 bases are TGCGCCAGCAGACCGCGCCGTGAAGCTTTCTTT.

The chain joins TRBV7-2 to TRBJ2-7, with 10 bases matching TRBD2. Losses at the gene ends were 3 bases for V and 6 bases for J; bases not matched to a gene: 5. The CDR3 length is 14 residues. Germline lookup yields CDR1 SGHTA and CDR2 FQGNSA. CDR3 nucleotide sequence: TGTGCCAGCAGCTTTGCTAGCGGGGGTCGCGAGCAGTACTTC. Translated, it gives CASSFASGGREQYF.

The chain employs TRBV11-3 and TRBJ2-7; 7 bases agree with TRBD1. J lost 2 bases, V lost 1 base, and 2 bases had no gene match. The CDR3 sequence is 14 residues long. The germline V gene encodes CDR1 SGHNT and CDR2 YENEEA. The DNA for the CDR3 is TGTGCCAGCAGCTTAGCCGGACAGGCCTACGAGCAGTACTTC. Translation: CASSLAGQAYEQYF.

The V gene is TRBV2, the J gene TRBJ2-7, with a weak D call TRBD1 (6 bases). Germline CDR1 and CDR2: SNHLY and FYNNEI. Trimming pared 3 bases from V and 3 bases from J, leaving 12 bases between. This CDR3 spans 14 amino acids. CDR3: CASSEQGRFYEQYF. Here the CDR3 DNA reads TGTGCCAGCAGTGAGCAGGGGCGATTCTACGAGCAGTACTTC.

The rearrangement joins TRBV5-4 to TRBJ2-7, with D tentatively TRBD1 (7 bases). CDR3 size: 13 residues. Trimming stripped 5 bases from V and 6 bases from J, with 15 bases between. Germline CDR1 is SGHNT and CDR2 is YYREEE (reference sequence). The CDR3 here is CASSWEDRTEQYF. The CDR3 DNA reads as TGTGCCAGCAGTTGGGAGGACAGGACCGAGCAGTACTTC.

V gene TRBV6-5 combines with J gene TRBJ2-5; D may be TRBD2 (5 bases). The CDR3 runs to 13 residues. CDR1 is MNHEY and CDR2 is SVGAGI in the germline V gene. The V and J ends lost 11 bases and 3 bases respectively, with 16 bases between them. The CDR3 loop is CASEEGIEETQYF. DNA for the CDR3: TGTGCCTCAGAAGAGGGTATTGAAGAGACCCAGTACTTC.

V usage is TRBV12-3 or TRBV12-4 and J usage is TRBJ1-6; D not resolved. This CDR3 has 12 amino acids. V lost 4 bases and J lost 13, with 11 bases in between. The CDR3, as DNA: TGTGCCAGCAGTTCCCGAGGGTCTCCCCTCCACTTT. Its translation: CASSSRGSPLHF.

V gene TRBV4-2 combines with J gene TRBJ1-6, with 7 nucleotides matching TRBD1. Per germline, CDR1 LGHNA and CDR2 YNFKEQ. The CDR3 runs to 16 residues. The V segment lost 3 bases and the J segment 7 bases; nucleotides outside the gene matches: 9. In DNA form, the CDR3 reads TGTGCCAGCAGCCATCCGGAAACAGGGGAAAATTCACCCCTCCACTTT. Encoded protein: CASSHPETGENSPLHF.

This rearrangement joins TRBV6-5 to TRBJ1-3, with a weak D call TRBD1 (5 bases). CDR3 length: 15 amino acids. Looked up from germline, CDR1 is MNHEY and CDR2 is SVGAGI. V shed 7 bases and J shed 1 base, with 14 bases lying between them. Here the CDR3 DNA reads TGTGCCAGCACCGAGCGCAGGGTGTCTGGAAACACCATATATTTT. Translation: CASTERRVSGNTIYF.

This clone was detected a few times. This sample also contains other DNA sequences that code for the same CDR3. The chain has TRBV4-1 and TRBJ2-7; D perhaps matches TRBD1 (5 bases). The germline V and J ends were trimmed by 0 bases and 4 bases, with 16 bases remaining between them. Germline V CDR1 and CDR2: MGHRA, YSYEKL. This CDR3 has 16 amino acids. Here the CDR3 reads CASSQDGGQGGYEQYF. The DNA for the CDR3 is TGCGCCAGCAGCCAAGACGGTGGGCAGGGTGGTTACGAGCAGTACTTC.

The chain employs TRBV20-1 and TRBJ2-2; D perhaps matches TRBD1 (5 bases). CDR1 and CDR2 (germline): DFQATT, SNEGSKA (reference sequence). V was pared by 3 bases and J by 6 bases, with 5 bases between. CDR3 length: 11 residues. The CDR3 here is CSARGPGELFF. For the CDR3, the DNA is TGCAGTGCTAGGGGGCCCGGGGAGCTGTTTTTT.

With regard to this clone: This same CDR3 is encoded by further DNA sequences in the sample. The chain carries TRBV7-9 and TRBJ2-7; the match to TRBD1 covers 12 bases. J was trimmed by 6 bases and V by 5 bases; bases with no gene match: 5. Germline V gives CDR1 SEHNR, CDR2 FQNEAQ (reference sequence). CDR3 length equals 14 residues. The CDR3 nucleotides are TGTGCCAGCAGCCCCGGGACAGGGGGCCGCGAGCAGTACTTC. Translating gives CASSPGTGGREQYF.

The rearrangement links TRBV24-1 to TRBJ2-2; tentative D call: TRBD1 (5 bases). The ends were cut back, 6 bases at V and 1 base at J, with 5 bases in the middle. CDR1 is KGHDR and CDR2 is SFDVKD in the germline V gene. CDR3 size: 13 residues. In DNA, the CDR3 is TGTGCCACCAGTCAGGGGAACACCGGGGAGCTGTTTTTT. It encodes CATSQGNTGELFF.

The chain combines TRBV30 with TRBJ1-6; 9 nucleotides line up with TRBD1. V lost 1 base and J lost 7; bases outside the gene matches: 8. This CDR3 contains 16 residues. Germline V gives CDR1 GTSNPN, CDR2 SVGIG (reference sequence). The CDR3 loop reads CAWSADRQGGNSPLHF. As DNA, the CDR3 is TGTGCCTGGAGTGCCGACCGACAGGGGGGAAATTCACCCCTCCACTTT.

V and J are TRBV19 and TRBJ1-5; D gene unclear. Germline V CDR1 and CDR2: LNHDA, SQIVND (reference sequence). The V gene lost 2 bases and the J gene lost 5 bases, with 13 bases spanning the gap. CDR3 size: 15 residues. The chain's CDR3 is CASSILQAIYQPQHF. The CDR3 DNA follows: TGTGCCAGTAGTATACTCCAGGCCATCTATCAGCCCCAGCATTTT.

In nucleotides, the CDR3 is TGCGCCAGCAGCTCCGGGAACAGAAACACTGAAGCTTTCTTT. Encoded protein: CASSSGNRNTEAFF. The rearrangement joins TRBV5-1 to TRBJ1-1; D uncertain. The germline V and J ends were trimmed by 3 bases and 2 bases, with 11 bases remaining between them. Per the germline V gene, CDR1 is SGHRS and CDR2 is YFSETQ. This CDR3 spans 14 amino acids.

The chain is built from TRBV5-4 and TRBJ1-1; D not certain. This CDR3 region has 13 residues. Trimming pared 5 bases from V and 3 bases from J, leaving 11 bases between. Per the germline V gene, CDR1 is SGHNT and CDR2 is YYREEE (reference sequence). CDR3 DNA: TGTGCCAGCAGGGGTTGGGAGGACACTGAAGCTTTCTTT. Translation: CASRGWEDTEAFF. The full variable domain, rest sourced from reference TRBV5-4 and TRBJ1-1, is ETGVTQSPTHLIKTRGQQVTLRCSSQSGHNTVSWYQQALGQGPQFIFQYYREEENGRGNFPPRFSGLQFPNYSSELNVNALELDDSALYLCASRGWEDTEAFFGQGTRLTVV.

This clone was observed a few times. V usage is TRBV7-2 and J usage is TRBJ2-3, with D perhaps matching TRBD2 (6 bases). Trimming took 1 base from V and 1 from J, leaving 12 bases between them. This CDR3 region has 16 residues. Germline loops: CDR1 SGHTA, CDR2 FQGNSA. In DNA, the CDR3 is TGTGCCAGCAGCTTAGGGGAGGTTCGAGGCACAGATACGCAGTATTTT. It codes for CASSLGEVRGTDTQYF.

The V and J genes are TRBV28 and TRBJ2-1, with D perhaps TRBD1 (6 bases). The germline V and J ends were trimmed by 8 bases and 6 bases, with 20 bases remaining between them. The CDR3 is 15 residues long. Germline assignment: CDR1 MDHEN and CDR2 SYDVKM. The CDR3 loop is CASSDLDRISNEQFF. The CDR3 DNA sequence: TGTGCCAGCTCGGACCTGGACAGAATAAGCAATGAGCAGTTCTTC.

The chain links TRBV5-1 to TRBJ1-2; 8 bases align to TRBD1. Germline V gives CDR1 SGHRS, CDR2 YFSETQ. The CDR3 loop spans 16 amino acids. With 0 bases clipped from V and 5 bases from J, the junction kept 9 bases outside the gene matches. CDR3 sequence (DNA): TGCGCCAGCAGCTTGGCCTCTTATGACAGGGGTTATGGCTACACCTTC. Translated, it gives CASSLASYDRGYGYTF.

The chain uses TRBV4-1 and TRBJ2-3; TRBD1 aligns across 7 bases. The CDR3 consists of 17 residues. Looked up from germline, CDR1 is MGHRA and CDR2 is YSYEKL. V gave up 5 bases and J gave up 0 bases; unmatched junction bases: 11. In nucleotides, the CDR3 is TGCGCCAGCAGCTCCCCTCAGGGGGTAGCTAGCACAGATACGCAGTATTTT. Encoded protein: CASSSPQGVASTDTQYF.

The chain uses TRBV18 and TRBJ1-1, with 8 bases matching TRBD1. CDR1 and CDR2 (germline): KGHSH, LQKENI. This CDR3 region has 13 residues. Trimming cost V 3 bases and J 3 bases; bases outside gene matches: 0. Here the CDR3 reads CASSPRGHTEAFF. The CDR3 DNA sequence: TGTGCCAGCTCACCCAGGGGGCACACTGAAGCTTTCTTT.

This clone was picked up one time. The rearrangement links TRBV2 to TRBJ1-5, with unresolved D. Germline lookup yields CDR1 SNHLY and CDR2 FYNNEI. This CDR3 comprises 14 residues. The V gene lost 6 bases and the J gene lost 3 bases, with 12 bases spanning the gap. CDR3 loop: CASSLLQINQPQHF. The DNA for the CDR3 is TGTGCCAGCAGCCTCTTACAGATCAATCAGCCCCAGCATTTT.

In its sample, this clone was seen once. The chain has TRBV5-1 and TRBJ2-2; possible D gene TRBD2, 5 bases. Germline V gives CDR1 SGHRS, CDR2 YFSETQ. This CDR3 contains 15 residues. Trimming left V 4 bases short and J 4 bases short, with 14 bases between. The CDR3 is CASSPLALPTGELFF. The CDR3 bases are TGCGCCAGCAGCCCTCTAGCACTTCCCACCGGGGAGCTGTTTTTT.

J is TRBJ2-3 and V is TRBV4-1; 7 bases match TRBD2. The V segment lost 3 bases and the J segment 0 bases; nucleotides outside the gene matches: 15. Germline V lookup: CDR1 MGHRA, CDR2 YSYEKL. The CDR3 runs 19 residues. For the CDR3, the DNA is TGCGCCAGCAGCCAGAGGCCAGCGGGAAGTTATGGTAGCACAGATACGCAGTATTTT. Its translation: CASSQRPAGSYGSTDTQYF.

The rearrangement joins TRBV5-5 to TRBJ2-1; 10 nucleotides align to TRBD2. The CDR3 contains 17 residues. Trimming cost V 4 bases and J 4 bases; bases outside gene matches: 11. Germline CDR1 reads SGHKS; CDR2 reads YYEKEE (reference sequence). CDR3 sequence: CASSRNPASGGYNEQFF. The CDR3 region has the DNA TGTGCCAGCAGCCGGAATCCGGCTAGCGGGGGATACAATGAGCAGTTCTTC.

V gene TRBV7-9 combines with J gene TRBJ1-2, with a possible D match to TRBD1 (6 bases). V gave up 0 bases and J gave up 4 bases, with 18 bases separating them. CDR3 length: 17 residues. Germline assignment: CDR1 SEHNR and CDR2 FQNEAQ (reference sequence). CDR3 region: CASSLALGRGSVYGYTF. CDR3 sequence (DNA): TGTGCCAGCAGCTTAGCGCTGGGGAGGGGGTCCGTCTATGGCTACACCTTC. The whole variable domain, filled in from reference TRBV7-9 and TRBJ1-2, reads DTGVSQNPRHKITKRGQNVTFRCDPISEHNRLYWYRQTLGQGPEFLTYFQNEAQLEKSRLLSDRFSAERPKGSFSTLEIQRTEQGDSAMYLCASSLALGRGSVYGYTFGSGTRLTVV.

V is TRBV5-6 and J is TRBJ1-1; 10 positions match TRBD1. The V gene end was trimmed by 0 bases and the J gene end by 4 bases; junction bases not matched to a gene: 3. From germline, CDR1 is SGHDT and CDR2 YYEEEE. The CDR3 consists of 15 residues. The CDR3 coding sequence is TGTGCCAGCAGCTTGGGGGGACAGGGGACCACTGAAGCTTTCTTT. Its protein product is CASSLGGQGTTEAFF. Based on the CDR3 plus reference TRBV5-6 and TRBJ1-1, the full variable domain is DAGVTQSPTHLIKTRGQQVTLRCSPKSGHDTVSWYQQALGQGPQFIFQYYEEEERQRGNFPDRFSGHQFPNYSSELNVNALLLGDSALYLCASSLGGQGTTEAFFGQGTRLTVV.